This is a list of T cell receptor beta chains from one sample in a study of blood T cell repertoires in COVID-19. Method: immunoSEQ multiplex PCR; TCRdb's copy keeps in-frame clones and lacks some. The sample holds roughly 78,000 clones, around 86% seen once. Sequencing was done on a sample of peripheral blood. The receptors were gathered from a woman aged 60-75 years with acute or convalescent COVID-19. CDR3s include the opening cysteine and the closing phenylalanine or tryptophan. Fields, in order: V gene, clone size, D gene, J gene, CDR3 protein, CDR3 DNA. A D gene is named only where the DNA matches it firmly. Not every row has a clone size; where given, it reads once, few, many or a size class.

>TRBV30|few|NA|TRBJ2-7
CAWSMQGYEQYF
TGTGCCTGGAGTATGCAGGGTTACGAGCAGTACTTC
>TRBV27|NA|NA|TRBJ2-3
CASSLSRAKTSTDTQYF
TGTGCCAGCAGTTTATCGAGGGCGAAAACTAGCACAGATACGCAGTATTTT
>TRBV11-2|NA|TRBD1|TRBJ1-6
CASSPRGRSYNSPLHF
TGTGCCAGCAGCCCCAGGGGGCGATCCTATAATTCACCCCTCCACTTT
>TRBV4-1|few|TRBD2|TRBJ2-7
CASSTRGGSTYEQYF
TGCGCCAGCAGCACTCGGGGGGGCAGTACCTACGAGCAGTACTTC
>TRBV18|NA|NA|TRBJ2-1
CASSLGPGHYNEQFF
TGTGCCAGCTCACTGGGGCCAGGACACTACAATGAGCAGTTCTTC
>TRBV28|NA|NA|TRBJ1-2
CASSVPVEVWGYTF
TGTGCCAGCAGTGTACCGGTGGAGGTCTGGGGCTACACCTTC
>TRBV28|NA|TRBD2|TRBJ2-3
CASSLGSARGEDTQYF
TGTGCCAGCAGTTTAGGATCGGCGCGGGGGGAGGATACGCAGTATTTT
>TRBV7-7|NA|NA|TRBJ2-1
CASSPSGTRPGEQFF
TGTGCCAGCAGCCCCTCCGGGACAAGGCCGGGTGAGCAGTTCTTC
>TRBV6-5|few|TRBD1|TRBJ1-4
CASRDRGMTNEKLFF
TGTGCCAGCCGGGACAGGGGCATGACTAATGAAAAACTGTTTTTT
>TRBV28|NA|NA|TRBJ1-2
CASTLGGNGYTF
TGTGCCAGCACCCTAGGAGGGAACGGCTACACCTTC
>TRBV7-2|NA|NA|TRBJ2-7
CASSLGTASYEQYF
TGTGCCAGCAGCTTAGGGACAGCTTCCTACGAGCAGTACTTC
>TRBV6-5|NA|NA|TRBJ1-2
CASIRRRGGLYGYTF
TGTGCCAGCATCCGACGGCGGGGCGGTCTCTATGGCTACACCTTC
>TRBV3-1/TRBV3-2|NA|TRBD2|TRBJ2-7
CASSQGPSGEYEQYF
TGTGCCAGCAGCCAAGGACCTAGCGGGGAATACGAGCAGTACTTC
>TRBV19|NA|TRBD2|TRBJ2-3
CASSMRPGGDTDTQYF
TGTGCCAGTAGTATGCGACCCGGGGGGGACACAGATACGCAGTATTTT
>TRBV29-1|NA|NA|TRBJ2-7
CSVFNSYEQYF
TGCAGCGTCTTCAACAGTTACGAGCAGTACTTC
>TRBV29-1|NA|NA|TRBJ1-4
CSARDLNEKLFF
TGCAGCGCTAGGGACTTAAATGAAAAACTGTTTTTT
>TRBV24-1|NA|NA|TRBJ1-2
CATSDSSSNYGYTF
TGTGCCACCAGTGATTCGTCCAGTAACTATGGCTACACCTTC
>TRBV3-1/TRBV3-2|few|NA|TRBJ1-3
CASSQGSGINTIYF
TGTGCCAGCAGCCAAGGTAGCGGGATAAACACCATATATTTT
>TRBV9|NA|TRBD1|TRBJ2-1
CASSVVGQGVNEQFF
TGTGCCAGCAGCGTAGTTGGACAGGGTGTAAATGAGCAGTTCTTC
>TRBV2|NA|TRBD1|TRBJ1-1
CASRRTGNMNTEAFF
TGTGCCAGCAGGCGGACAGGGAACATGAACACTGAAGCTTTCTTT
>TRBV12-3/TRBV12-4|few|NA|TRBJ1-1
CASSRTGYTEAFF
TGTGCCAGCAGTCGTACAGGGTACACTGAAGCTTTCTTT
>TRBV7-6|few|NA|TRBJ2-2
CASSRTRSNTGELFF
TGTGCCAGCAGCCGGACTCGCTCTAACACCGGGGAGCTGTTTTTT
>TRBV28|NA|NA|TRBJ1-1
CASSPGTLNTEAFF
TGTGCCAGCAGTCCCGGGACATTGAACACTGAAGCTTTCTTT
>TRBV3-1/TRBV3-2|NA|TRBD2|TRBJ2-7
CASSQTTSGSYEQYF
TGTGCCAGCAGCCAAACTACTAGCGGGTCCTACGAGCAGTACTTC
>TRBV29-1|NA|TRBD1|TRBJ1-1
CSGGQAKGDTEAFF
TGCAGCGGGGGACAGGCTAAAGGCGACACTGAAGCTTTCTTT
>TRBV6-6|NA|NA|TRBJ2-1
CASSYSPSVELFF
TGTGCCAGCAGTTACTCCCCCAGCGTGGAGCTGTTCTTC
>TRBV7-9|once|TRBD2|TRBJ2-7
CASSLGGGRAYSSYEQYF
TGTGCCAGCAGCTTAGGTGGCGGGAGGGCCTACTCCTCCTACGAGCAGTACTTC
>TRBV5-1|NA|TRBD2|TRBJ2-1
CASSFTSGSSYNEQFF
TGCGCCAGCAGCTTCACAAGCGGGAGCTCCTACAATGAGCAGTTCTTC
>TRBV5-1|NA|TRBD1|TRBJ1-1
CASSGGQGMTEAFF
TGCGCCAGCAGCGGGGGACAGGGAATGACTGAAGCTTTCTTT
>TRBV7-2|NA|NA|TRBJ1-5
CASSLVSGISQPQHF
TGTGCCAGCAGCTTAGTTTCAGGGATTAGTCAGCCCCAGCATTTT
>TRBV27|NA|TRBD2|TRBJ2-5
CATAGEQETQYF
TGTGCCACAGCGGGAGAGCAAGAGACCCAGTACTTC
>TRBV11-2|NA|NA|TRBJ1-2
CASSSQTRGYTF
TGTGCCAGCAGCTCCCAGACTCGCGGCTACACCTTC
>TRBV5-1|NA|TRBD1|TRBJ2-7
CASSPQGAFVYEQYF
TGCGCCAGCTCCCCCCAGGGGGCGTTTGTCTACGAGCAGTACTTC
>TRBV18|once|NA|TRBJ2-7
CASRGPTGDEQYF
TGTGCCAGCCGCGGGCCCACCGGGGACGAGCAGTACTTC
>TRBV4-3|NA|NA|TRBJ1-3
CASSQDRRVDTIYF
TGCGCCAGCAGCCAAGATCGCAGGGTAGACACCATATATTTT
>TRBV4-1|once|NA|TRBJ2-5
CASSPRVTSRGETQYF
TGCGCCAGCAGTCCAAGAGTAACCTCTCGCGGCGAGACCCAGTACTTC
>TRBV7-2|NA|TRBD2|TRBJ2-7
CASSQPGLAGIEQYF
TGTGCCAGCAGCCAGCCGGGACTAGCGGGGATCGAGCAGTACTTC
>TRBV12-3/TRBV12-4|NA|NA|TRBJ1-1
CASSFSGWTEAFF
TGTGCCAGCAGTTTTTCGGGATGGACTGAAGCTTTCTTT
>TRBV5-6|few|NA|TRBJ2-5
CASSLGVRETQYF
TGTGCCAGCAGCCTCGGGGTCCGGGAGACCCAGTACTTC
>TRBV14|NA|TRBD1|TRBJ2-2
CASSKQGVHLANTGELFF
TGTGCCAGCAGCAAACAGGGGGTCCACCTCGCGAACACCGGGGAGCTGTTTTTT
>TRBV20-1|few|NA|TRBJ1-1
CRPWGLEAFF
TGCAGACCCTGGGGGCTTGAAGCTTTCTTT
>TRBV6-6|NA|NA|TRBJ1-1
CASSYLNTEAFF
TGTGCCAGCAGTTACCTTAACACTGAAGCTTTCTTT
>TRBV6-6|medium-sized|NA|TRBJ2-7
CASSLQQGYDEQYF
TGTGCCAGCAGTTTACAACAGGGTTATGACGAGCAGTACTTC
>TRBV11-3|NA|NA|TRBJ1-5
CASRLGSEGDQPQHF
TGTGCCAGCAGGTTGGGATCAGAGGGGGATCAGCCCCAGCATTTT
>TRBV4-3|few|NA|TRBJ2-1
CASSQNRLGNEQFF
TGCGCCAGCAGCCAAAACAGGCTTGGTAATGAGCAGTTCTTC
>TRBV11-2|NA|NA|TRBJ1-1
CASSLLEDTEAFF
TGTGCCAGCAGCTTACTGGAGGACACTGAAGCTTTCTTT
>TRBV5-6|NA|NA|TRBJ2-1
CASSFTGRGEQFF
TGTGCCAGCAGCTTTACAGGGAGGGGTGAGCAGTTCTTC
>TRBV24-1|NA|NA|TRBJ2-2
CATSDLQLTGNTGELFF
TGTGCCACCAGTGATTTGCAACTGACAGGGAACACCGGGGAGCTGTTTTTT
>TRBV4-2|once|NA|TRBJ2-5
CASSQAGVGETQYF
TGTGCCAGCAGCCAAGCAGGGGTAGGAGAGACCCAGTACTTC
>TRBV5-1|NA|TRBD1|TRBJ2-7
CASSSQGDLGEQYF
TGCGCCAGCAGCAGCCAGGGGGATCTGGGCGAGCAGTACTTC
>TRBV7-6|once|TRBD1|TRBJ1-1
CASSPIYRGLNTEAFF
TGTGCCAGCAGCCCAATTTACAGGGGTCTTAACACTGAAGCTTTCTTT
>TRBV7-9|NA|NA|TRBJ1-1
CASSLWRGGDTEAFF
TGTGCCAGCAGCTTATGGCGGGGTGGGGACACTGAAGCTTTCTTT